This record concerns one T cell receptor beta chain sequence. Its antigen is undetermined. Other DNA sequences in the sample encode the same CDR3. This specimen belongs to a study of neoadjuvant anti-PD-1 for oral cavity cancer. Clones were read by immunoSEQ multiplex PCR, and TCRdb kept only the in-frame ones, dropping some. This table has about 80,000 clones, under 90% appearing once. Patients were newly diagnosed with stage II-IVA oral cavity squamous cell carcinoma without prior systemic or radiation treatment. V was pared by 4 bases and J by 3 bases, with 6 bases between. CDR3 size: 11 residues. Per germline, CDR1 SQVTM and CDR2 ANQGSEA. Whole-study findings and limits: Post-nivolumab, blood T cell clonality was significantly elevated in non-responders.

Material: PBMCs, obtained before nivolumab (anti-PD-1) treatment. The source is a person aged 40 to 85 with oral cavity squamous cell carcinoma. V is TRBV29-1 and J is TRBJ1-1; D remains ambiguous. CDR3 coding DNA: TGCAGCGTTGGTGGGGACACTGAAGCTTTCTTT. Its protein product is CSVGGDTEAFF.